This T cell receptor beta chain is drawn from a study of T cell repertoires in cytomegalovirus infection. Whole-study context: The public TCR beta signatures pointed to both CMV infection and matching HLA type. Study-wide findings and caveats: The ex vivo response was dominated by HLA-C-restricted CMV-specific TCR beta clonotypes. There were carriers of CMV plus the relevant HLA, and cumulative public TCR beta family frequency identified them.

In TCRdb, the reads were re-called with MiXCR into one record per CDR3 protein. The sample comprises nearly 450,000 distinct CDR3 sequences, around 32% of which are singletons, and roughly an eighth rests with the top ten. This clonotype was counted ten times or more. The target antigen is unknown. The V segment lost 6 bases and the J segment 5 bases; nucleotides outside the gene matches: 4. The CDR3 is 14 residues long. Looked up from germline, CDR1 is MGHRA and CDR2 is YSYEKL. The TCR was taken from a human donor in good health (CMV status not recorded). Some clones in this sample may be carry-over from other donors' samples. The sequencing sample was made of PBMCs. V gene TRBV4-1 combines with J gene TRBJ1-4; 9 positions match TRBD1. The CDR3 sequence is CASRDRGVNEKLFF. In DNA, the CDR3 is TGCGCCAGCAGGGACAGGGGCGTCAATGAAAAACTGTTTTTT.